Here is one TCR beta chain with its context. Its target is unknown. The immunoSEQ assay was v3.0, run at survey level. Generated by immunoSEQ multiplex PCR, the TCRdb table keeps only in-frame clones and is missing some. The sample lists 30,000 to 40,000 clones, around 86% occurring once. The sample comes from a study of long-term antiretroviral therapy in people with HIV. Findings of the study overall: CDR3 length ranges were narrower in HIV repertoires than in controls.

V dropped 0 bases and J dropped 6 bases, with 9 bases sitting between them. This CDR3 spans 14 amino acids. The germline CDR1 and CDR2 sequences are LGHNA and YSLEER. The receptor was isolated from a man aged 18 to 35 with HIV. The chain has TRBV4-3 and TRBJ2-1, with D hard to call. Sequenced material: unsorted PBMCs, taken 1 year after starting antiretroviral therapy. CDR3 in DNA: TGCGCCAGCAGCCAAGATCACAGTTCCAATGAGCAGTTCTTC. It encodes CASSQDHSSNEQFF.